The next 10 T cell receptor beta chains were all read from a single sample in a study of shared T cell receptors in the human thymus. Generated by immunoSEQ multiplex PCR, the TCRdb table keeps only in-frame clones and is missing some. This sample has 650,000 to 950,000 clones, with roughly 85% found just once. The sample also formed part of further work on human thymus T cells.

The sample comprised thymocytes. These receptors were collected from a girl under two years old with a congenital heart defect.

The V and J genes are TRBV7-2 and TRBJ1-1; no definite D call. Germline V lookup: CDR1 SGHTA, CDR2 FQGNSA. The germline V and J ends were trimmed by 5 bases and 0 bases, with 19 bases remaining between them. The CDR3 consists of 17 residues. CDR3 DNA: TGTGCCAGCAGCCCACCTTCGGGAAAGTACATGAACACTGAAGCTTTCTTT. The encoded protein is CASSPPSGKYMNTEAFF.

V gene TRBV7-9 combines with J gene TRBJ2-2, with no clear D. There are 14 residues in the CDR3. Trimming removed 3 bases from V and 7 bases from J, with 12 bases in between. Germline-derived CDR1 and CDR2 are SEHNR and FQNEAQ (reference sequence). The CDR3 region is CASSFTIAVGELFF. The CDR3 DNA is TGTGCCAGCAGCTTCACTATAGCAGTCGGGGAGCTGTTTTTT.

V is TRBV5-1 and J is TRBJ1-1; no definite D call. This CDR3 comprises 15 residues. Trimming left V 0 bases short and J 1 base short, with 10 bases between. Germline V lookup: CDR1 SGHRS, CDR2 YFSETQ. This CDR3 is CASSLGIRGNTEAFF. Here the CDR3 DNA reads TGCGCCAGCAGCTTGGGTATCCGGGGGAACACTGAAGCTTTCTTT.

The chain is built from TRBV4-1 and TRBJ1-1; D is possibly TRBD1 (5 bases). This CDR3 spans 14 amino acids. Per germline, CDR1 MGHRA and CDR2 YSYEKL. The V and J ends lost 4 bases and 2 bases respectively, with 11 bases between them. Written as DNA, the CDR3 is TGCGCCAGCAGCCCCTGGGGCAGTAACACTGAAGCTTTCTTT. It is translated as CASSPWGSNTEAFF.

The J gene is TRBJ2-7, the V gene TRBV14; 10 bases are shared with TRBD1. The CDR3 consists of 16 residues. Germline V gene sequence: CDR1 SGHDN, CDR2 FVKESK. The ends lost 0 bases at V and 6 bases at J; junction bases unmatched: 8. The CDR3 DNA follows: TGTGCCAGCAGCCAAGAAGAGGGGACAGGGGCGGGCGAGCAGTACTTC. Amino acids: CASSQEEGTGAGEQYF.

J is TRBJ2-1 and V is TRBV11-1; no clear D gene. The V end was cut by 0 bases, the J end by 6 bases, with 21 bases between. In germline, CDR1 is SGHAT, CDR2 FQDESV (reference sequence). This CDR3 spans 18 amino acids. The chain's CDR3 is CASSLAPFRRSPRNEQFF. Written as DNA, the CDR3 is TGTGCCAGCAGCTTAGCGCCCTTTCGGAGAAGCCCCCGCAATGAGCAGTTCTTC.

The rearrangement links TRBV27 to TRBJ1-1; D gene ambiguous. There are 14 residues in the CDR3. Germline V gene sequence: CDR1 MNHEY, CDR2 SMNVEV (reference sequence). The V end was cut by 6 bases, the J end by 5 bases, with 16 bases between. In nucleotides, the CDR3 is TGTGCCAGCAGCCTAACCCCGATACTGACTGAAGCTTTCTTT. Translating gives CASSLTPILTEAFF.

The rearrangement links TRBV5-1 to TRBJ1-5; D may be TRBD1 (5 bases). CDR1 and CDR2 (germline): SGHRS, YFSETQ. V was cut by 8 bases and J by 6 bases, with 12 bases left in between. CDR3 size: 12 residues. The CDR3 nucleotides read TGCGCCAGAGGCAGGGTCCCTCAGCCCCAGCATTTT. Translation gives CARGRVPQPQHF.

This rearrangement joins TRBV6-1 to TRBJ2-7, with 9 bases fitting TRBD1. The CDR3 consists of 14 residues. Losses at the gene ends were 6 bases for V and 3 bases for J; bases not matched to a gene: 6. The germline CDR1 and CDR2 sequences are MNHNS and SASEGT. CDR3 nucleotides: TGTGCCAGCAGGCGGACAGGGGAGGTCTACGAGCAGTACTTC. Protein: CASRRTGEVYEQYF.

The DNA for the CDR3 is TGTGCCAGCAGCTCAAACATCACCGGGGCAACTAATGAAAAACTGTTTTTT. This gives the protein CASSSNITGATNEKLFF. The chain employs TRBV5-6 and TRBJ1-4; D is unresolved. The CDR3 runs to 17 residues. V was pared by 3 bases and J by 0 bases, with 15 bases between. Germline V gene data show CDR1 as SGHDT and CDR2 as YYEEEE.